This record concerns one TCR beta chain sequence. Its antigen is unknown. This sample was included in a study of breast tumors, draining lymph nodes, adjacent tissues. Trimming shortened V by 3 bases and J by 5 bases, and 14 bases separated the two germline ends. Germline V CDR1 and CDR2: MDHEN, SYDVKM. The CDR3 has 15 amino acids. Study results and limitations: Findings are consistent with lymph node origin and intratumoral expansion of most tumor T cells. Tumors had less TCR diversity than lymph nodes, more than nontumor tissue.

TCRdb called the multiplex PCR reads again in MiXCR, with one record for every CDR3 protein. The sample carries 100,000 to 150,000 distinct CDR3 sequences, 15% to 20% recorded once. The lymph nodes were axillary draining lymph nodes from breast cancer patients. The specimen sequenced was axillary lymph node tissue. The clonotype was recovered from a female donor with breast cancer. Some clones in this sample may be carry-over from other donors' samples. The V gene is TRBV28, the J gene TRBJ2-1; no firm D call. CDR3 nucleotides: TGTGCCAGCAGTTTCAATGGTAAAGTAGACAATGAGCAGTTCTTC. Amino acid sequence: CASSFNGKVDNEQFF. The variable domain in full, with the rest retrieved from reference TRBV28 and TRBJ2-1, is DVKVTQSSRYLVKRTGEKVFLECVQDMDHENMFWYRQDPGLGLRLIYFSYDVKMKEKGDIPEGYSVSREKKERFSLILESASTNQTSMYLCASSFNGKVDNEQFFGPGTRLTVL.